Each of the 14 T cell receptor beta chains below was sequenced from the same sample in a study of shared clonotypes between healthy human individuals. Profiled with immunoSEQ multiplex PCR; TCRdb holds only in-frame clones, not every one. The repertoire has roughly 330,000 clones, approximately 79% of them found once; the top ten carry 10%. Material: memory CD4+ T cells sorted from blood. Subset given: CD45RA-negative fraction. These receptors originate from a man younger than 40 in good health.

The table lists this clone with a few counts. The CDR3 reads CASSGQPTNEKLFF. In DNA form, the CDR3 reads TGTGCCAGCTCTGGACAGCCAACTAATGAAAAACTGTTTTTT. V usage is TRBV18 and J usage is TRBJ1-4; D may be TRBD1 (6 bases). Trimming cost V 6 bases and J 0 bases, with 8 bases left between them. From germline, CDR1 is KGHSH and CDR2 LQKENI. This CDR3 spans 14 amino acids.

This clone has only a few counts. The chain combines TRBV2 with TRBJ2-3, with D tentatively TRBD1 (6 bases). Germline CDR1 SNHLY, CDR2 FYNNEI. This CDR3 is 15 amino acids long. Trimming stripped 6 bases from V and 2 bases from J, with 15 bases between. The CDR3 sequence: CASRVTGSNTDTQYF. Here the CDR3 DNA reads TGTGCCAGCAGAGTAACAGGGAGTAACACAGATACGCAGTATTTT.

This chain uses TRBV19 with TRBJ1-5; tentatively, D is TRBD1 (5 bases). The CDR3 totals 13 residues. Germline CDR1 is LNHDA and CDR2 is SQIVND (reference sequence). Trimming removed 5 bases from V and 6 bases from J, with 11 bases in between. The CDR3 loop reads CASSPQGGQPQHF. As DNA, the CDR3 is TGTGCCAGTAGTCCCCAGGGAGGTCAGCCCCAGCATTTT. The entire variable domain, with the rest obtained from reference TRBV19 and TRBJ1-5, is as follows: DGGITQSPKYLFRKEGQNVTLSCEQNLNHDAMYWYRQDPGQGLRLIYYSQIVNDFQKGDIAEGYSVSREKKESFPLTVTSAQKNPTAFYLCASSPQGGQPQHFGDGTRLSIL.

J is TRBJ2-4 and V is TRBV29-1; D ambiguous. CDR1 is SQVTM, CDR2 ANQGSEA, per germline. This CDR3 has 13 residues. Between the trimmed V and J ends, which lost 4 bases and 3 bases, there was a span of 10 bases. The CDR3 loop is CSVVDFGKNIQYF. DNA for the CDR3: TGCAGCGTTGTTGACTTCGGCAAAAACATTCAGTACTTC.

This chain links TRBV7-2 with TRBJ2-7; no reliable D call. The CDR3 spans 13 residues. Deletions cut 1 base from V and 3 bases from J, with 7 bases between. The germline V gene has CDR1 SGHTA and CDR2 FQGNSA. CDR3 amino acids: CASSLGGGYEQYF. In DNA form, the CDR3 reads TGTGCCAGCAGCTTAGGGGGTGGCTACGAGCAGTACTTC.

The rearrangement joins TRBV28 to TRBJ2-1; TRBD1 aligns across 10 bases. V lost 4 bases, J lost 7 bases, and 7 bases stayed unmatched. The CDR3 extends over 15 amino acids. Germline V lookup: CDR1 MDHEN, CDR2 SYDVKM. CDR3: CASSSWTGGGNEQFF. The CDR3 DNA sequence: TGTGCCAGCAGTTCATGGACAGGGGGTGGGAATGAGCAGTTCTTC.

The J gene is TRBJ2-7, the V gene TRBV18; D may correspond to TRBD1 or TRBD2 (5 bases each). The germline CDR1 and CDR2 sequences are KGHSH and LQKENI. There are 14 residues in the CDR3. V lost 2 bases to trimming and J lost 2 bases, with 10 bases between them. The CDR3 loop is CASSPGDGPYEQYF. Written as DNA, the CDR3 is TGTGCCAGCTCACCAGGGGACGGTCCCTACGAGCAGTACTTC.

The chain recombines TRBV11-2 with TRBJ2-2; D perhaps matches TRBD1 (5 bases). Germline V gives CDR1 SGHAT, CDR2 FQNNGV. Trimming cost V 5 bases and J 1 base, with 11 bases left between them. The CDR3 runs to 15 residues. In nucleotides, the CDR3 is TGTGCCAGCAGCCAAAACAGGTTGAACACCGGGGAGCTGTTTTTT. The encoded protein is CASSQNRLNTGELFF.

The J gene is TRBJ2-1, the V gene TRBV19, with TRBD2 matching 8 bases. The CDR3 covers 14 residues. The junction had 9 bases not matched to a gene; V was cut back by 8 bases and J by 6 bases. In germline, CDR1 is LNHDA, CDR2 SQIVND (reference sequence). DNA of the CDR3: TGTGCCAGTTCATCCGGGACTAGGGGCAATGAGCAGTTCTTC. Residues: CASSSGTRGNEQFF.

This clone was seen only once. This chain connects TRBV9 to TRBJ1-1, with 9 bases identical to TRBD1. The trim removed 1 base at V and 5 bases at J, leaving 15 bases unmatched. The CDR3 loop spans 18 amino acids. Germline V CDR1 and CDR2: SGDLS, YYNGEE. The CDR3 nucleotides read TGTGCCAGCAGCGTAAGTCCGACAGGGGGTGAAATCGGGACTGAAGCTTTCTTT. It encodes CASSVSPTGGEIGTEAFF.

The chain uses TRBV18 and TRBJ2-3; the D call may be TRBD1 or TRBD2 (6 bases each). Trimming left V 6 bases short and J 2 bases short, with 12 bases between. CDR1 and CDR2 (germline): KGHSH, LQKENI. CDR3 length: 14 residues. CDR3 region: CASSAGGTTDTQYF. CDR3 DNA: TGTGCCAGCTCGGCCGGGGGCACCACAGATACGCAGTATTTT. The full variable domain, completed using reference TRBV18 and TRBJ2-3, is NAGVMQNPRHLVRRRGQEARLRCSPMKGHSHVYWYRQLPEEGLKFMVYLQKENIIDESGMPKERFSAEFPKEGPSILRIQQVVRGDSAAYFCASSAGGTTDTQYFGPGTRLTVL.

This clone turned up a few times. V gene TRBV6-1 combines with J gene TRBJ2-1; possibly TRBD2 for D (5 bases). Per germline, CDR1 MNHNS and CDR2 SASEGT. This CDR3 region has 14 residues. V lost 7 bases and J lost 6, with 16 bases in between. The CDR3 reads CASKRANGLNEQFF. In nucleotides, the CDR3 is TGTGCCAGCAAAAGGGCGAACGGACTCAATGAGCAGTTCTTC.

The V and J genes are TRBV9 and TRBJ1-1; 8 bases are a match to TRBD1. Germline V lookup: CDR1 SGDLS, CDR2 YYNGEE. This CDR3 is built from 17 residues. V trimming: 4 bases; J trimming: 5 bases; junction bases outside the gene matches: 16. Here the CDR3 DNA reads TGTGCCAGCAGCCCGACAGGGGACCCCTATGCAACGACTGAAGCTTTCTTT. Its protein is CASSPTGDPYATTEAFF.

V gene TRBV29-1 combines with J gene TRBJ1-1; 9 bases match TRBD1. CDR1 SQVTM and CDR2 ANQGSEA come from the germline V gene. CDR3 length: 13 amino acids. V lost 7 bases, J lost 1 base, and 4 bases stayed unmatched. The CDR3 reads CSAEQGANTEAFF. CDR3 nucleotide sequence: TGCAGCGCCGAACAGGGGGCGAACACTGAAGCTTTCTTT.